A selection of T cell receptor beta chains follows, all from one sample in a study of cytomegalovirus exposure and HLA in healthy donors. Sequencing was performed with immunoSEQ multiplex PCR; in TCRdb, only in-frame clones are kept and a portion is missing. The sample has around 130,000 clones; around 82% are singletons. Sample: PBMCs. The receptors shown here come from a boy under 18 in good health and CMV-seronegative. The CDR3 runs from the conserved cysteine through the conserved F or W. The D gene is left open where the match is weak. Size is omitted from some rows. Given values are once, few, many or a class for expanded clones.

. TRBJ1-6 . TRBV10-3 TGTGCCATCAGTGAGTCGAAGGGAGTCTATAATTCACCCCTCCACTTT CAISESKGVYNSPLHF
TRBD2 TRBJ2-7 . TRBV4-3 TGCGCCAGCAGCCAAGAGGTAGCGGGAGGGGTGGCCGAGCAGTACTTC CASSQEVAGGVAEQYF
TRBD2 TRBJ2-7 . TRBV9 TGTGCCAGCAGCGCTGATCCTAGCGGGAGCGATAGCTCCTACGAGCAGTACTTC CASSADPSGSDSSYEQYF
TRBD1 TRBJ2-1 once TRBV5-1 TGCGCCAGCAGCTTGTCCGGGACAGAGTACAATGAGCAGTTCTTC CASSLSGTEYNEQFF
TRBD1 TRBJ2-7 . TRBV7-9 TGTGCCAGCAGCTTCCCGGGACAGGTATACGAGCAGTACTTC CASSFPGQVYEQYF
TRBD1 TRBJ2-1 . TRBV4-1 TGCGCCAGCAGCCACGACAGGGGGCCCAACAGGCAGTTCTTC CASSHDRGPNRQFF
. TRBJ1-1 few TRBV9 TGTGCCAGCAGCGTAGGGGGGGACACTGAAGCTTTCTTT CASSVGGDTEAFF
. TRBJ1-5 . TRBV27 TGTGCCAGCGCCACTCGGGCTGGGAGGGACAATCAGCCCCAGCATTTT CASATRAGRDNQPQHF
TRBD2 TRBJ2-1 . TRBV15 TGTGCCACCAGCAAGCTGGCGGGGGGCATGGATGAGCAGTTCTTC CATSKLAGGMDEQFF
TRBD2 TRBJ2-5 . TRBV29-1 TGCAGCGTTGAAGCCCACCGGCTAGCGGGACAAGAGACCCAGTACTTC CSVEAHRLAGQETQYF
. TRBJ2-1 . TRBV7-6 TGTGCCAGCAGCGCAACCCTCGGAGGTGGCGGAGAGCAGTTCTTC CASSATLGGGGEQFF